Listed here are 32 T cell receptor beta chains from one sample, sequenced in a study of radiation and T cells in renal cell carcinoma. Noted time point: blood 2 weeks post-SBRT. Treatment of the sample: 15 Gy SBRT to primary tumor, nephrectomy 4 weeks later. Here immunoSEQ multiplex PCR was the method, and the copy in TCRdb shows in-frame clones only, minus some. This sample carries more than 100,000 clones, around 90% of them seen once, and the ten largest clones take 5.5% to 6.5%. The specimen was blood, collected from a patient whose treatment included radiotherapy and nephrectomy. The receptors stem from a woman in her 70s with renal cell carcinoma.

A single count supports this clone. The J gene is TRBJ1-5, the V gene TRBV7-6; a possible D gene is TRBD1 (6 bases). The germline V gene encodes CDR1 SGHVS and CDR2 FNYEAQ. CDR3 length equals 15 residues. The germline V and J ends were trimmed by 5 bases and 1 base, with 12 bases remaining between them. The CDR3 loop reads CASSASGHSNQPQHF. The CDR3 DNA reads as TGTGCCAGCAGCGCCTCGGGACACAGCAATCAGCCCCAGCATTTT.

The gene calls are TRBV7-8 and TRBJ2-1; tentative D call: TRBD1 (5 bases). Germline V CDR1 and CDR2: SGHVS, FQNEAQ. The CDR3 sequence is 13 residues long. Trimming stripped 3 bases from V and 8 bases from J, with 11 bases between. The CDR3 protein is CASSFGRVDEQFF. For the CDR3, the DNA is TGTGCCAGCAGCTTCGGCAGGGTGGATGAGCAGTTCTTC.

The table lists this clone with a few counts. The chain combines TRBV6-5 with TRBJ1-5; a possible D gene is TRBD1 (6 bases). CDR3 length: 15 amino acids. Trimming removed 7 bases from V and 0 bases from J, with 13 bases in between. Per the germline V gene, CDR1 is MNHEY and CDR2 is SVGAGI. CDR3 region: CASNPVGGSNQPQHF. The DNA of the CDR3 is TGTGCCAGCAACCCCGTAGGGGGTAGCAATCAGCCCCAGCATTTT.

The rearrangement links TRBV27 to TRBJ1-5; D remains ambiguous. From germline, CDR1 is MNHEY and CDR2 SMNVEV (reference sequence). CDR3 length: 14 residues. V was shortened by 6 bases and J by 3 bases, with 12 bases between the two germline ends. In nucleotides, the CDR3 is TGTGCCAGCAGGGAGACGGGGAACAATCAGCCCCAGCATTTT. Protein: CASRETGNNQPQHF.

This clone was recorded once. The rearrangement uses TRBV15 and TRBJ1-6; D call uncertain. The V gene's germline CDR1 is LNHNV and CDR2 YYDKDF (reference sequence). Trimming removed 1 base from V and 6 bases from J, with 10 bases in between. The CDR3 is 15 amino acids. CDR3 in amino acids: CATSRGPVSNSPLHF. CDR3 DNA sequence: TGTGCCACCAGCAGAGGGCCAGTCTCTAATTCACCCCTCCACTTT.

Turning to this clone: The sample carries other DNA sequences with the same CDR3. The chain combines TRBV19 with TRBJ1-5, with D maybe TRBD1 (6 bases). The CDR3 runs 14 residues. In germline, CDR1 is LNHDA, CDR2 SQIVND (reference sequence). Trimming stripped 4 bases from V and 0 bases from J, with 7 bases between. CDR3 region: CASSTQGSNQPQHF. CDR3 coding DNA: TGTGCCAGTAGTACACAGGGTAGCAATCAGCCCCAGCATTTT. Using reference TRBV19 and TRBJ1-5 for the parts outside the CDR3, the full variable domain is DGGITQSPKYLFRKEGQNVTLSCEQNLNHDAMYWYRQDPGQGLRLIYYSQIVNDFQKGDIAEGYSVSREKKESFPLTVTSAQKNPTAFYLCASSTQGSNQPQHFGDGTRLSIL.

This sequence joins TRBV4-1 and TRBJ2-3; TRBD2 aligns across 9 bases. The germline V gene encodes CDR1 MGHRA and CDR2 YSYEKL. The V gene end was trimmed by 0 bases and the J gene end by 3 bases; junction bases not matched to a gene: 10. The CDR3 is made up of 18 amino acids. The CDR3 nucleotides read TGCGCCAGCAGCCAAGATTCTCCCCAGCGGGGGGCGACAGATACGCAGTATTTT. Translating it yields CASSQDSPQRGATDTQYF.

Turning to this clone: Germline and junction disagree at one end, which may indicate a read error. The V gene is TRBV6-6, the J gene TRBJ2-5; tentative D call: TRBD1 (6 bases). The CDR3 length is 15 residues. Germline values: CDR1 MNHNY, CDR2 SVGAGI (reference sequence). The DNA for the CDR3 is TGTGCCAGCAGCTACTCGAGGGGGTACCAAGAGACCCAGTACTTC. Its translation: CASSYSRGYQETQYF.

The V and J genes are TRBV10-3 and TRBJ1-1, with unresolved D. With 6 bases removed from V and 0 bases from J, the gap between germline ends came to 11 bases. CDR1 and CDR2 (germline): ENHRY, SYGVKD. The CDR3 length is 14 residues. The CDR3 sequence: CAIREHEMNTEAFF. In DNA form, the CDR3 reads TGTGCCATCAGGGAGCATGAAATGAACACTGAAGCTTTCTTT.

This sequence joins TRBV7-3 and TRBJ2-7, with a weak D call TRBD2 (6 bases). This CDR3 region has 16 residues. The V end lost 4 bases, the J end lost 3 bases, and 19 bases lay between the germline ends. Germline CDR1 reads SGHTA; CDR2 reads FQGTGA. This CDR3 reads CASSSNPARGHYEQYF. In DNA, the CDR3 is TGTGCCAGCAGCTCCAACCCTGCGCGGGGCCACTACGAGCAGTACTTC.

The CDR3 is CASSREGAGANVLTF. CDR3 nucleotide sequence: TGTGCCAGCAGCCGGGAGGGGGCTGGGGCCAACGTCCTGACTTTC. The chain uses TRBV7-2 and TRBJ2-6; 8 nucleotides agree with TRBD2. This CDR3 is 15 amino acids long. V lost 5 bases to trimming and J lost 2 bases; unmatched junction nucleotides: 2. Per the germline V gene, CDR1 is SGHTA and CDR2 is FQGNSA.

This clone was picked up one time. The V call is TRBV5-1, the J call TRBJ2-7; TRBD1 is a possible D gene (7 bases). The CDR3 is made up of 15 amino acids. Per the germline V gene, CDR1 is SGHRS and CDR2 is YFSETQ. V lost 3 bases, J lost 6 bases, and 19 bases lay in between. The CDR3 DNA reads TGCGCCAGCAGCTCGGGGGACAGAGTCACGACCGAGCAGTACTTC. This codes for CASSSGDRVTTEQYF.

This clone occurred a few times. This chain connects TRBV28 to TRBJ2-7; D tentatively reads TRBD1 or TRBD2 (6 bases each). The CDR3 has 14 amino acids. Germline CDR1 is MDHEN and CDR2 is SYDVKM. The V gene lost 10 bases and the J gene lost 0 bases, with 16 bases spanning the gap. CDR3 bases: TGTGCCACCGGAGGGGGGCACAGCTCCTACGAGCAGTACTTC. This translates into CATGGGHSSYEQYF. Supplemented by reference TRBV28 and TRBJ2-7, the full variable domain reads DVKVTQSSRYLVKRTGEKVFLECVQDMDHENMFWYRQDPGLGLRLIYFSYDVKMKEKGDIPEGYSVSREKKERFSLILESASTNQTSMYLCATGGGHSSYEQYFGPGTRLTVT.

V gene TRBV18 combines with J gene TRBJ2-4; TRBD1 or TRBD2 may be the D gene (5 bases each). Trimming removed 1 base at V and 2 bases at J, with 6 bases between. Germline V lookup: CDR1 KGHSH, CDR2 LQKENI. The CDR3 spans 14 residues. The CDR3 DNA reads as TGTGCCAGCTCACCACGGGGGTCCAAAAACATTCAGTACTTC. Protein: CASSPRGSKNIQYF.

The J gene is TRBJ2-3, the V gene TRBV13, with TRBD2 matching over 15 bases. The CDR3 is 17 amino acids. CDR1 and CDR2 from the germline V gene are PRHDT and FYEKMQ (reference sequence). V was pared by 3 bases and J by 4 bases, with 5 bases of the junction left unmatched. The CDR3 DNA reads TGTGCCAGCAGCTTCAAGGGACTAGCGGGGGGATCAGATACGCAGTATTTT. This gives the protein CASSFKGLAGGSDTQYF. Based on the CDR3 plus reference TRBV13 and TRBJ2-3, the full variable domain is AAGVIQSPRHLIKEKRETATLKCYPIPRHDTVYWYQQGPGQDPQFLISFYEKMQSDKGSIPDRFSAQQFSDYHSELNMSSLELGDSALYFCASSFKGLAGGSDTQYFGPGTRLTVL.

The chain couples TRBV5-1 to TRBJ1-2, with D uncertain. Looked up from germline, CDR1 is SGHRS and CDR2 is YFSETQ. Trimming cost V 1 base and J 3 bases, with 10 bases left between them. This CDR3 is built from 14 residues. CDR3: CASSLNSGDYGYTF. The CDR3 nucleotides read TGCGCCAGCAGCTTGAATTCAGGAGACTATGGCTACACCTTC.

This clone has only one observation. The chain is built from TRBV6-6 and TRBJ2-7; D is undetermined. Trimming pared 5 bases from V and 4 bases from J, leaving 15 bases between. The CDR3 length is 14 residues. Per germline, CDR1 MNHNY and CDR2 SVGAGI (reference sequence). The CDR3 DNA reads as TGTGCCAGCAGTCCCCCCCCGCCCCCTTACGAGCAGTACTTC. Amino acid sequence: CASSPPPPPYEQYF.

This chain links TRBV7-9 with TRBJ2-3, with a possible D match to TRBD2 (6 bases). V was cut by 5 bases and J by 10 bases, with 22 bases left in between. CDR1 and CDR2 (germline): SEHNR, FQNEAQ (reference sequence). This CDR3 region has 15 residues. DNA for the CDR3: TGTGCCAGCAGCCGCGATGGGCTAGCGTCGGATTCGCAGTATTTT. This sequence encodes CASSRDGLASDSQYF.

The rearrangement uses TRBV27 and TRBJ2-7; 10 bases agree with TRBD1. The CDR3 has 14 amino acids. Germline lookup yields CDR1 MNHEY and CDR2 SMNVEV (reference sequence). The ends lost 2 bases at V and 3 bases at J; junction bases unmatched: 1. The chain's CDR3 is CASSLRDRGYEQYF. The CDR3 bases are TGTGCCAGCAGTTTACGGGACAGGGGCTACGAGCAGTACTTC.

The gene calls are TRBV5-1 and TRBJ2-7; no definite D call. This CDR3 is 11 amino acids long. Germline CDR1 reads SGHRS; CDR2 reads YFSETQ. V was trimmed by 2 bases and J by 3 bases, leaving 3 bases between them. The DNA of the CDR3 is TGCGCCAGCAGCTTCCGCTACGAGCAGTACTTC. This sequence encodes CASSFRYEQYF.

This clone was seen once. The chain carries TRBV7-9 and TRBJ2-1; TRBD2 might be the D (5 bases). Germline V CDR1 and CDR2: SEHNR, FQNEAQ (reference sequence). The CDR3 has 13 residues. V gave up 6 bases and J gave up 5 bases, with 11 bases separating them. DNA of the CDR3: TGTGCCAGCAGGCCAGGACTTGACAATGAGCAGTTCTTC. Translated, it gives CASRPGLDNEQFF.

The rearrangement links TRBV4-3 to TRBJ1-5, with 9 bases identical to TRBD1. V trimming: 1 base; J trimming: 5 bases; junction bases outside the gene matches: 0. The CDR3 is 14 amino acids. The germline V gene encodes CDR1 LGHNA and CDR2 YSLEER. For the CDR3, the DNA is TGCGCCAGCAGCCAAGGGACAGGGGATCAGCCCCAGCATTTT. Its translation is CASSQGTGDQPQHF.

This rearrangement joins TRBV27 to TRBJ1-4; D gene uncertain. The CDR3 extends over 14 amino acids. V was clipped by 2 bases and J by 8 bases, with 12 bases between them. Germline CDR1 reads MNHEY; CDR2 reads SMNVEV (reference sequence). As DNA, the CDR3 is TGTGCCAGCAGTTTAAGGGTGAGAGGGGAAAAACTGTTTTTT. As protein: CASSLRVRGEKLFF.

The rearrangement joins TRBV6-5 to TRBJ1-2; 7 nucleotides match TRBD1. Trimming removed 2 bases from V and 6 bases from J; junction bases left unmatched: 9. CDR1 MNHEY and CDR2 SVGAGI come from the germline V gene. The CDR3 has 15 residues. The CDR3 reads CASSYTDRDFDGYTF. The CDR3 nucleotides read TGTGCCAGCAGTTACACCGACAGGGATTTCGATGGCTACACCTTC.

The CDR3 nucleotides read TGTGCCAGAAGTAGGAGGAGGGGTAGTTTCTCTGGGGCCAACGTCCTGACTTTC. Its translation is CARSRRRGSFSGANVLTF. The chain uses TRBV5-3 and TRBJ2-6, with D possibly being TRBD2 (6 bases). TRBV5-3 is marked as an open reading frame, function uncertain. The CDR3 is 18 amino acids. Trimming removed 5 bases at V and 0 bases at J, with 18 bases between.

The chain links TRBV6-1 to TRBJ1-2; 9 nucleotides line up with TRBD1. The germline gives CDR1 MNHNS, CDR2 SASEGT. CDR3 length: 16 amino acids. J was trimmed by 3 bases and V by 3 bases; bases with no gene match: 8. The CDR3 nucleotides read TGTGCCAGCAGTGAGCCCTTGGGACAGGGTTACTATGGCTACACCTTC. It specifies CASSEPLGQGYYGYTF.

J is TRBJ1-2 and V is TRBV7-9; 7 nucleotides match TRBD1. This CDR3 spans 13 amino acids. The germline V gene has CDR1 SEHNR and CDR2 FQNEAQ (reference sequence). V dropped 7 bases and J dropped 2; count of bases not matched to a gene: 4. The CDR3 nucleotides are TGTGCCAGCAAAAGGGACAGCAACTATGGCTACACCTTC. Translation: CASKRDSNYGYTF.

The genes are TRBV7-3 and TRBJ2-3; D possibly corresponds to TRBD2 (6 bases). This CDR3 comprises 15 residues. Trimming shortened V by 5 bases and J by 0 bases, and 12 bases separated the two germline ends. Germline V lookup: CDR1 SGHTA, CDR2 FQGTGA. DNA for the CDR3: TGTGCCAGCAGCCGGGACTGGAGCAGCACAGATACGCAGTATTTT. It yields the protein CASSRDWSSTDTQYF.

This rearrangement joins TRBV4-1 to TRBJ2-5; tentatively, D is TRBD2 (7 bases). V was clipped by 0 bases and J by 4 bases, with 18 bases between them. The CDR3 spans 17 residues. Germline CDR1 MGHRA, CDR2 YSYEKL. The chain's CDR3 is CASSQESAGALRETQYF. The CDR3 region has the DNA TGCGCCAGCAGCCAAGAATCGGCGGGGGCCCTCCGAGAGACCCAGTACTTC.

In this sample, this clone turned up a few times. Distinct nucleotide sequences in the sample also encode this CDR3. This chain uses TRBV9 with TRBJ1-5, with 9 bases matching TRBD1. The J segment lost 4 bases and the V segment lost 2 bases, leaving 1 base of the junction unmatched. From germline, CDR1 is SGDLS and CDR2 YYNGEE. This CDR3 is built from 14 residues. The CDR3 sequence: CASSVGQGNQPQHF. The CDR3 DNA is TGTGCCAGCAGCGTTGGACAGGGGAATCAGCCCCAGCATTTT.

This chain connects TRBV2 to TRBJ1-2; TRBD1 matches at 7 bases. CDR1 and CDR2 from the germline V gene are SNHLY and FYNNEI. The CDR3 loop spans 11 amino acids. The trim removed 11 bases at V and 7 bases at J, leaving 7 bases unmatched. The CDR3 sequence is CAGNRGGGYTF. For the CDR3, the DNA is TGTGCCGGCAACAGGGGTGGTGGCTACACCTTC.

Concerning this clone itself: Other DNA sequences from this sample encode an identical CDR3 as well. The chain combines TRBV9 with TRBJ1-3; D gene ambiguous. Germline-derived CDR1 and CDR2 are SGDLS and YYNGEE. The CDR3 covers 14 residues. Trimming shortened V by 0 bases and J by 4 bases, and 8 bases separated the two germline ends. The CDR3 spells CASSVEESGNTIYF. CDR3 DNA: TGTGCCAGCAGCGTAGAGGAATCGGGAAACACCATATATTTT.